Given below is one T cell receptor (beta chain) in context. Antigen unknown. This CDR3 is built from 16 residues. Trimming cost V 5 bases and J 7 bases; bases outside gene matches: 12. CDR1 is SEHNR, CDR2 FQNEAQ, per germline (reference sequence). This sample is part of a study of cytomegalovirus exposure and HLA in healthy donors. For the study at large: The Caucasian-associated ancestry cluster contained about 80% of the approximately 410 genotyped donors.

Study observations and caveats: When presence/absence was analysed, sequencing depth was taken to be roughly uniform across donors.

At sampling all donors were nominally healthy, likely with unrecorded immune exposures. PCR used 60 Vbeta primers and 13 Jbeta primers. Only in-frame clones appear in the TCRdb table, and some are missing; sequencing was by immunoSEQ multiplex PCR. The table includes approximately 150,000 clones, roughly four fifths detected once. The chain is built from TRBV7-9 and TRBJ2-1; the match to TRBD2 covers 9 bases. The receptor was isolated from a woman aged 55-69 years in good health and CMV-seropositive. The sample was PBMCs. CDR3 coding DNA: TGTGCCAGCAGCCCCTCGGGTAGCGGGAGAGAGAATGAGCAGTTCTTC. It encodes CASSPSGSGRENEQFF.